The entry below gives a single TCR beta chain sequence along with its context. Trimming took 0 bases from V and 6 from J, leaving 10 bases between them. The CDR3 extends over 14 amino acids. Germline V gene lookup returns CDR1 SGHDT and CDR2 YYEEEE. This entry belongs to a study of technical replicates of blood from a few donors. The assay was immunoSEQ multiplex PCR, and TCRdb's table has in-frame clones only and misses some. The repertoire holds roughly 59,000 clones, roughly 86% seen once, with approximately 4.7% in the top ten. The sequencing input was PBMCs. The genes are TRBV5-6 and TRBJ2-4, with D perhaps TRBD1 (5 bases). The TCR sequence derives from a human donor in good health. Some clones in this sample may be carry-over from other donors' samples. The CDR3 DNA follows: TGTGCCAGCAGCTTGGAAGGGGTGGGAAACATTCAGTACTTC. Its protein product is CASSLEGVGNIQYF.